This T cell receptor (beta chain) was documented in a study of blood T cell repertoires in COVID-19. The wider study: The samples span acute and convalescent COVID-19 from the United States, Italy and Spain.

The repertoire was sequenced with immunoSEQ multiplex PCR; TCRdb's copy has only in-frame clones and lacks some. Of about 360,000 clones listed, around 87% are singletons. Germline lookup yields CDR1 MNHEY and CDR2 SMNVEV (reference sequence). This CDR3 has 15 amino acids. The V end was cut by 6 bases, the J end by 3 bases, with 17 bases between. The gene calls are TRBV27 and TRBJ1-1; D is unresolved. This receptor was taken from a man aged 35-49 years in a cohort exposed to, infected with or recovered from COVID-19 (not recorded which). Material for sequencing was PBMCs or T cells enriched from blood (not recorded which). The CDR3 region has the DNA TGTGCCAGCAGGGGAGTGGAGAGGCCCTACACTGAAGCTTTCTTT. Translation: CASRGVERPYTEAFF.